This T cell receptor (beta chain) was identified in a study of CD8+CD57+ T cells in acquired aplastic anemia. Study summary: Researchers reported that healthy donors averaged about 10 million reads for CD4+ cells.

The template for TCR beta VDJ and CDR3 sequence profiling was genomic DNA. In TCRdb, the reads were re-called with MiXCR into one record per CDR3 protein. The sample records roughly 200,000 distinct CDR3 sequences, under 65% being singletons. This clonotype occurred a few times. The CDR3 spans 12 residues. V dropped 5 bases and J dropped 6 bases, with 9 bases sitting between them. The germline CDR1 and CDR2 sequences are MDHEN and SYDVKM. The source material was sorted CD4+, CD8+, or CD8+CD57+ T cells (not recorded which) from PBMCs. This clonotype was sampled from a human donor in good health. The V and J genes are TRBV28 and TRBJ2-3; the D is unclear. Here the CDR3 DNA reads TGTGCCAGCAGTCCCAGGTGGGATACGCAGTATTTT. Translation gives CASSPRWDTQYF.